These 5 T cell receptor beta chains were sequenced from one sample in a study of early stage breast cancer tumors (dated by TCRdb to the late 2010s). The library was made by the immunoSEQ multiplex PCR assay. TCRdb retrieved this table from immuneACCESS and kept in-frame rearrangements only. Not all clones are present; in checked studies, unresolved V genes account for under half, and no reason is known for the remainder. Present in this sample are about 31,000 clones, just under 75% of which were seen just once. Clones ranked in the top ten supply about 4.7% of the sample. Sequencing used blood. The receptors come from a person aged 40-50 years with breast cancer.

This clone was recorded once. The CDR3 region has the DNA TGTGCCTGGAGCGGGAGACTAATCACAGATACGCAGTATTTT. This sequence encodes CAWSGRLITDTQYF. The J gene is TRBJ2-3, the V gene TRBV30; D perhaps matches TRBD2 (6 bases). Germline assignment: CDR1 GTSNPN and CDR2 SVGIG (reference sequence). The CDR3 covers 14 residues. V shed 3 bases and J shed 2 bases, with 12 bases lying between them.

The chain recombines TRBV11-2 with TRBJ1-2; 10 positions agree with TRBD1. V trimming: 1 base; J trimming: 7 bases; junction bases outside the gene matches: 6. The length of the CDR3 is 15 residues. Germline-derived CDR1 and CDR2 are SGHAT and FQNNGV. The CDR3 DNA reads as TGTGCCAGCAGCTTAGTGACAGGGGGCTATACTGGCTACACCTTC. It yields the protein CASSLVTGGYTGYTF.

The chain links TRBV28 to TRBJ2-7; D unclear. Germline CDR1 reads MDHEN; CDR2 reads SYDVKM. V lost 5 bases, J lost 5 bases, and 13 bases lay in between. This CDR3 comprises 13 residues. The CDR3 reads CASSPSPFNEQYF. In nucleotides, the CDR3 is TGTGCCAGCAGTCCTAGTCCCTTCAACGAGCAGTACTTC.

This chain uses TRBV7-2 with TRBJ2-7; maybe TRBD1 (6 bases). The germline V and J ends were trimmed by 1 base and 2 bases, with 12 bases remaining between them. This CDR3 has 15 residues. In germline, CDR1 is SGHTA, CDR2 FQGNSA. In DNA form, the CDR3 reads TGTGCCAGCAGCTTAGAGGGGGACACAGCCTACGAGCAGTACTTC. Its protein is CASSLEGDTAYEQYF.

The chain joins TRBV2 to TRBJ2-1; no firm D call. This CDR3 is 11 amino acids long. Germline-derived CDR1 and CDR2 are SNHLY and FYNNEI. The ends were cut back, 3 bases at V and 4 bases at J, with 1 base in the middle. The CDR3 DNA reads TGTGCCAGCAGTGAGTACAATGAGCAGTTCTTC. This sequence encodes CASSEYNEQFF.